The 10 T cell receptor beta chains below all came from one sample that was sequenced in a study of cytomegalovirus exposure and HLA in healthy donors (dated by TCRdb to about 2017). The library was built by means of the immunoSEQ multiplex PCR assay. For the multiplex PCR, a mixture combining 60 forward primers for TCR Vbeta segments and 13 reverse primers for TCR Jbeta segments was used. The table was pulled from immuneACCESS by TCRdb, which kept in-frame rearrangements only. Such tables lose some clones; where checked, under half of the loss comes from unresolved V genes, and the rest has no known cause. Counted in this sample were around 75,000 clones; 75% to 80% of them appeared once. The top ten clonotypes cover roughly 3.5% of the sample. The sequenced sample was PBMCs. All receptors derive from a man aged 35 to 55 in good health and CMV-seronegative.

V usage is TRBV7-9 and J usage is TRBJ2-2, with D possibly matching TRBD1 (6 bases). CDR3 length: 16 amino acids. The germline gives CDR1 SEHNR, CDR2 FQNEAQ (reference sequence). The V end was cut by 5 bases, the J end by 2 bases, with 15 bases between. Here the CDR3 reads CASSPPGQLNTGELFF. Written as DNA, the CDR3 is TGTGCCAGCAGCCCCCCCGGACAGTTAAACACCGGGGAGCTGTTTTTT.

The chain couples TRBV5-1 to TRBJ1-4, with D unresolved. The CDR3 length is 15 residues. Germline V lookup: CDR1 SGHRS, CDR2 YFSETQ. The V gene lost 5 bases and the J gene lost 0 bases, with 11 bases spanning the gap. CDR3 sequence reads: CASSIAGTTNEKLFF. The DNA for the CDR3 is TGCGCCAGCAGTATTGCCGGGACAACTAATGAAAAACTGTTTTTT.

The chain carries TRBV11-3 and TRBJ1-1, with D unclear. The V gene lost 1 base and the J gene lost 7 bases, with 16 bases spanning the gap. Germline V lookup: CDR1 SGHNT, CDR2 YENEEA. This CDR3 region has 15 residues. DNA for the CDR3: TGTGCCAGCAGCTTAGGCGGATTGGCACCAGATGAAGCTTTCTTT. Amino acids: CASSLGGLAPDEAFF. The whole variable domain, remainder taken from reference TRBV11-3 and TRBJ1-1, is EAGVVQSPRYKIIEKKQPVAFWCNPISGHNTLYWYLQNLGQGPELLIRYENEEAVDDSQLPKDRFSAERLKGVDSTLKIQPAELGDSAVYLCASSLGGLAPDEAFFGQGTRLTVV.

V gene TRBV11-2 combines with J gene TRBJ2-6; D is uncertain. Germline loops: CDR1 SGHAT, CDR2 FQNNGV. CDR3 length equals 13 residues. V shed 7 bases and J shed 0 bases, with 4 bases lying between them. The CDR3 DNA follows: TGTGCCAGCACCTCCTCTGGGGCCAACGTCCTGACTTTC. Translation gives CASTSSGANVLTF.

The J gene is TRBJ2-7, the V gene TRBV9, with 7 positions matching TRBD2. The CDR3 totals 17 residues. The junction had 15 bases not matched to a gene; V was cut back by 4 bases and J by 2 bases. CDR1 and CDR2 (germline): SGDLS, YYNGEE. In DNA, the CDR3 is TGTGCCAGCAGCCCCTGGTCGGGGGGTCCGGTAACCTACGAGCAGTACTTC. Its translation: CASSPWSGGPVTYEQYF.

The chain employs TRBV5-1 and TRBJ2-3; 8 nucleotides line up with TRBD1. This CDR3 region has 15 residues. V dropped 2 bases and J dropped 4; count of bases not matched to a gene: 6. Germline V gene lookup returns CDR1 SGHRS and CDR2 YFSETQ. CDR3 coding DNA: TGCGCCAGCAGCTTAGGACAGGGTGTCGCAGATACGCAGTATTTT. Translating gives CASSLGQGVADTQYF.

The chain combines TRBV7-2 with TRBJ1-5; TRBD1 might be the D (5 bases). The germline gives CDR1 SGHTA, CDR2 FQGNSA. The CDR3 sequence is 15 residues long. V was trimmed by 4 bases and J by 7 bases, leaving 17 bases between them. CDR3 sequence reads: CASSSPGVGAQPQHF. CDR3 in DNA: TGTGCCAGCAGCTCCCCCGGTGTTGGGGCACAGCCCCAGCATTTT.

This rearrangement joins TRBV5-1 to TRBJ2-5; D ambiguous. This CDR3 spans 14 amino acids. Trimming pared 0 bases from V and 2 bases from J, leaving 8 bases between. Looked up from germline, CDR1 is SGHRS and CDR2 is YFSETQ. The CDR3 loop is CASSLATGQETQYF. The CDR3 DNA sequence: TGCGCCAGCAGCTTGGCTACCGGGCAAGAGACCCAGTACTTC.

The rearrangement joins TRBV7-2 to TRBJ1-2; D possibly corresponds to TRBD1 (6 bases). Trimming shortened V by 1 base and J by 3 bases, and 9 bases separated the two germline ends. The CDR3 totals 14 residues. Per germline, CDR1 SGHTA and CDR2 FQGNSA. The DNA of the CDR3 is TGTGCCAGCAGCTTAGGAGGACAGCACTATGGCTACACCTTC. Translating gives CASSLGGQHYGYTF.

This clone was found once. The chain employs TRBV5-4 and TRBJ2-7, with D maybe TRBD1 (6 bases). The CDR3 consists of 15 residues. V shed 0 bases and J shed 0 bases, with 10 bases lying between them. From germline, CDR1 is SGHNT and CDR2 YYREEE (reference sequence). Here the CDR3 reads CASSLAGVGSYEQYF. The CDR3 DNA reads as TGTGCCAGCAGCTTGGCAGGGGTGGGCTCCTACGAGCAGTACTTC.